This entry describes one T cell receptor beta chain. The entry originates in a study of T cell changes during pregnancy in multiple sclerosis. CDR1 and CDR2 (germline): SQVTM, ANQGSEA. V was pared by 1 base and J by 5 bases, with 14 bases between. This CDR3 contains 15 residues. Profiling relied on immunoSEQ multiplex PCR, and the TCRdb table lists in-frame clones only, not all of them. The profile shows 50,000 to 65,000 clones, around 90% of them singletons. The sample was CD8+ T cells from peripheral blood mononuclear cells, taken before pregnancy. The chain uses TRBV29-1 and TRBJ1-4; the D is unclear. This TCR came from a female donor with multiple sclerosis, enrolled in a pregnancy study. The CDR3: CSVEVVEAVNEKLFF. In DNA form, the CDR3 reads TGCAGCGTTGAAGTGGTGGAGGCGGTAAATGAAAAACTGTTTTTT.